This TCR beta chain was sequenced for a study of T cells after yellow fever vaccination. Study-level findings and limits: Abundant bulk-population clonotypes could contaminate the FACS-sorted repertoires. Peaking on day 5 versus 15, the secondary response was faster but weaker.

Synthesis of TCR cDNA relied on 5'RACE template switching, which attached a universal primer site and UMIs. TCRdb re-analysed the 5' RACE reads in MiXCR, keeping a single row per CDR3 protein. The sample gives a few hundred thousand distinct CDR3 sequences, around 6.4% of which show up once; roughly 15% is in the top ten. This clonotype was detected only a few times. The antigen remains undetermined. The germline V gene encodes CDR1 LGHNA and CDR2 YSLEER. Trimming cost V 0 bases and J 4 bases, with 10 bases left between them. CDR3 size: 15 residues. The genes are TRBV4-3 and TRBJ2-1; D gene ambiguous. This sample comprised PBMCs, obtained 5 days after the yellow fever booster vaccination. The receptor's source is a man younger than 40 who received the YFV17D yellow fever vaccine. Written as DNA, the CDR3 is TGCGCCAGCAGCCAAGAAGGTATAGGGTACAATGAGCAGTTCTTC. Its translation: CASSQEGIGYNEQFF.